These 21 T cell receptor beta chains were all obtained from the same sample, sequenced in a study of cytomegalovirus exposure and HLA in healthy donors. Amplification used 60 Vbeta primers and 13 Jbeta primers. Data came from immunoSEQ multiplex PCR; TCRdb stores just in-frame clones and leaves some out. This repertoire shows fewer than 250,000 clones, around 80% found once; its top ten account for about 3.1%. The source material was PBMCs. The receptors here all came from a man aged 25-40 years in good health and CMV-seronegative.

Details on this clone: This sample also contains other DNA sequences that code for the same CDR3. The rearrangement joins TRBV13 to TRBJ2-7; D is perhaps TRBD2 (6 bases). Between the trimmed V and J ends, which lost 1 base and 6 bases, there was a span of 16 bases. The CDR3 length is 15 residues. Germline loops: CDR1 PRHDT, CDR2 FYEKMQ (reference sequence). The CDR3 DNA is TGTGCCAGCAGCTTAGTGCTGCGGGGTGTCTCCGAGCAGTACTTC. Translation gives CASSLVLRGVSEQYF.

This rearrangement joins TRBV28 to TRBJ2-7, with D perhaps TRBD1 (6 bases). The CDR3 runs to 15 residues. Germline CDR1 and CDR2: MDHEN and SYDVKM. The V end lost 5 bases, the J end lost 1 base, and 15 bases lay between the germline ends. CDR3 sequence (DNA): TGTGCCAGCAGTCACCAGGGGACAAGATCCTACGAGCAGTACTTC. Translated, it gives CASSHQGTRSYEQYF.

The chain recombines TRBV6-6 with TRBJ1-1; TRBD1 might be the D (5 bases). The CDR3 has 14 residues. CDR1 and CDR2 from the germline V gene are MNHNY and SVGAGI (reference sequence). Trimming removed 4 bases at V and 0 bases at J, with 9 bases between. The CDR3 reads CASSFETVNTEAFF. CDR3 DNA: TGTGCCAGCAGTTTTGAGACAGTGAACACTGAAGCTTTCTTT.

This CDR3 reads CASSIGNTEAFF. The CDR3 DNA reads as TGTGCCAGTAGTATCGGGAACACTGAAGCTTTCTTT. The chain is built from TRBV19 and TRBJ1-1, with D unresolved. The V end was cut by 3 bases, the J end by 1 base, with 3 bases between. CDR3 size: 12 residues. Germline loops: CDR1 LNHDA, CDR2 SQIVND (reference sequence). The variable domain in full, with the rest retrieved from reference TRBV19 and TRBJ1-1, is DGGITQSPKYLFRKEGQNVTLSCEQNLNHDAMYWYRQDPGQGLRLIYYSQIVNDFQKGDIAEGYSVSREKKESFPLTVTSAQKNPTAFYLCASSIGNTEAFFGQGTRLTVV.

The chain has TRBV2 and TRBJ2-5; possible D gene TRBD2, 5 bases. The CDR3 length is 11 residues. The V gene's germline CDR1 is SNHLY and CDR2 FYNNEI. The V and J ends lost 9 bases and 11 bases respectively, with 16 bases between them. The CDR3 nucleotides read TGTGCCAGTGGGTCCTCTAGGGAGCAGTACTTC. Its translation: CASGSSREQYF.

For the CDR3, the DNA is TGTGCCAGCAGCCCGACAGTCAATAGCAATCAGCCCCAGCATTTT. This sequence encodes CASSPTVNSNQPQHF. This sequence joins TRBV7-2 and TRBJ1-5; D perhaps matches TRBD1 (5 bases). The germline V gene has CDR1 SGHTA and CDR2 FQGNSA. V lost 5 bases and J lost 0, with 11 bases in between. The CDR3 is 15 residues long.

The rearrangement uses TRBV11-1 and TRBJ2-7, with a weak D call TRBD2 (6 bases). The germline V gene encodes CDR1 SGHAT and CDR2 FQDESV (reference sequence). Deletions cut 6 bases from V and 2 bases from J, with 17 bases between. This CDR3 is 15 amino acids long. DNA for the CDR3: TGTGCCAGCAGTCTCAACGCGGGGCAGGCCTACGAGCAGTACTTC. This sequence encodes CASSLNAGQAYEQYF.

The chain combines TRBV7-3 with TRBJ2-3; 7 nucleotides line up with TRBD2. CDR3 length equals 13 residues. V gave up 10 bases and J gave up 1 base; unmatched junction bases: 5. CDR1 and CDR2 from the germline V gene are SGHTA and FQGTGA. CDR3 residues: CATSGGGTDTQYF. In nucleotides, the CDR3 is TGTGCCACCTCGGGGGGTGGCACAGATACGCAGTATTTT.

The chain recombines TRBV21-1 with TRBJ2-5; TRBD1, the D gene given by the table, was not confirmed from the DNA. TRBV21-1 corresponds to a pseudogene. The CDR3 loop spans 15 amino acids. The CDR3 nucleotides are TGTGCCAGCAGCAAAGAGGTGACAGGGGTAGAGACCCAGTACTTC. This codes for CASSKEVTGVETQYF.

The chain uses TRBV19 and TRBJ2-3; 9 nucleotides agree with TRBD1. Germline V gene lookup returns CDR1 LNHDA and CDR2 SQIVND (reference sequence). The ends lost 8 bases at V and 6 bases at J; junction bases unmatched: 3. The CDR3 totals 12 residues. CDR3 bases: TGTGCCAGTGGTGACAGGGGGGATACGCAGTATTTT. Translating it yields CASGDRGDTQYF.

V usage is TRBV6-1 and J usage is TRBJ2-7; 7 bases are shared with TRBD1. CDR3 size: 14 residues. With V trimmed by 2 bases and J by 7 bases, 8 bases remained unmatched. Germline V lookup: CDR1 MNHNS, CDR2 SASEGT. In DNA form, the CDR3 reads TGTGCCAGCAGTGAAACGACAGGGTGGGGGGAGCAGTACTTC. This encodes CASSETTGWGEQYF.

The rearrangement joins TRBV28 to TRBJ1-1, with unresolved D. This CDR3 spans 16 amino acids. Germline values: CDR1 MDHEN, CDR2 SYDVKM. Trimming took off 5 bases at V and 10 bases at J, with 26 bases between the two ends. The CDR3 coding sequence is TGTGCCAGCAGTCGAATAAAAGAGGAGGTTAGGCAAAGAGCTTTCTTT. This translates into CASSRIKEEVRQRAFF.

This clone occurred once. This chain connects TRBV19 to TRBJ2-7, with 8 positions matching TRBD1. V trimming: 7 bases; J trimming: 1 base; junction bases outside the gene matches: 3. This CDR3 has 13 residues. Looked up from germline, CDR1 is LNHDA and CDR2 is SQIVND (reference sequence). The CDR3 protein is CASNGQGSYEQYF. The CDR3 nucleotides read TGTGCCAGTAATGGACAGGGATCCTACGAGCAGTACTTC.

This chain links TRBV7-8 with TRBJ1-1; 7 bases fit TRBD1. The trim removed 5 bases at V and 12 bases at J, leaving 12 bases unmatched. The CDR3 consists of 13 residues. CDR1 is SGHVS and CDR2 is FQNEAQ in the germline V gene. The DNA of the CDR3 is TGTGCCAGCAGCCTACGCGACAGGGACATTTCTTTCTTT. This encodes CASSLRDRDISFF.

The chain carries TRBV6-1 and TRBJ1-2; possible D gene TRBD1, 6 bases. This CDR3 region has 13 residues. CDR1 is MNHNS, CDR2 SASEGT, per germline. V dropped 1 base and J dropped 8 bases, with 11 bases sitting between them. The DNA for the CDR3 is TGTGCCAGCAGTGAAGGACAGGCTGGGGGCTACACCTTC. Translation gives CASSEGQAGGYTF.

Only one count was recorded for this clone. This chain connects TRBV28 to TRBJ1-3, with 8 bases fitting TRBD1. The CDR3 length is 15 residues. From germline, CDR1 is MDHEN and CDR2 SYDVKM. V lost 6 bases and J lost 9; bases outside the gene matches: 13. CDR3 sequence: CASSHPGTGDRTIYF. The CDR3 DNA follows: TGTGCCAGCAGCCACCCCGGGACAGGAGACCGCACCATATATTTT.

This clone was observed a few times. Other DNA sequences in this sample translate to the same CDR3. The CDR3, as DNA: TGCGCCAGCAGCTTGGGGGGGGGCACAGATACGCAGTATTTT. Amino acids: CASSLGGGTDTQYF. The V and J genes are TRBV5-1 and TRBJ2-3, with D perhaps TRBD2 (6 bases). The CDR3 has 14 amino acids. V was cut by 0 bases and J by 1 base, with 6 bases left in between. Germline V lookup: CDR1 SGHRS, CDR2 YFSETQ.

In DNA, the CDR3 is TGTGCCAGCTCAGGGGACAGGCCCCCTTGGTCGCCCCAGCATTTT. It translates to CASSGDRPPWSPQHF. The V and J genes are TRBV18 and TRBJ1-5; 8 positions agree with TRBD1. The CDR3 runs 15 residues. The V and J ends lost 5 bases and 9 bases, in that order; junction bases with no gene match: 12. Per germline, CDR1 KGHSH and CDR2 LQKENI.

This clone was counted between two and nine times. V is TRBV6-5 and J is TRBJ1-1; TRBD1 is a possible D gene (6 bases). The CDR3 covers 14 residues. Germline V gives CDR1 MNHEY, CDR2 SVGAGI. Trimming left V 8 bases short and J 1 base short, with 14 bases between. Here the CDR3 DNA reads TGTGCCAGCGGGCTACAGGGCCCGAACACTGAAGCTTTCTTT. Translation gives CASGLQGPNTEAFF.

The chain carries TRBV21-1 and TRBJ1-1; TRBD1, as called in the table, went unchecked against the DNA. TRBV21-1 is a recognized pseudogene. There are 20 residues in the CDR3. CDR3 nucleotide sequence: TGTGCCAGCAGCAAACGAGGGCCCAGACAGGGCGGTTTTAGGAACACTGAAGCTTTCTTT. Translating it yields CASSKRGPRQGGFRNTEAFF.

V gene TRBV28 combines with J gene TRBJ2-2, with 13 bases that match TRBD2. Losses at the gene ends were 2 bases for V and 2 bases for J; bases not matched to a gene: 5. The CDR3 consists of 18 residues. Germline V CDR1 and CDR2: MDHEN, SYDVKM. The CDR3 coding sequence is TGTGCCAGCAGTTTACTGGGGACTAGCGGGGCTAACACCGGGGAGCTGTTTTTT. Protein sequence: CASSLLGTSGANTGELFF. Using reference TRBV28 and TRBJ2-2 for the parts outside the CDR3, the full variable domain is DVKVTQSSRYLVKRTGEKVFLECVQDMDHENMFWYRQDPGLGLRLIYFSYDVKMKEKGDIPEGYSVSREKKERFSLILESASTNQTSMYLCASSLLGTSGANTGELFFGEGSRLTVL.